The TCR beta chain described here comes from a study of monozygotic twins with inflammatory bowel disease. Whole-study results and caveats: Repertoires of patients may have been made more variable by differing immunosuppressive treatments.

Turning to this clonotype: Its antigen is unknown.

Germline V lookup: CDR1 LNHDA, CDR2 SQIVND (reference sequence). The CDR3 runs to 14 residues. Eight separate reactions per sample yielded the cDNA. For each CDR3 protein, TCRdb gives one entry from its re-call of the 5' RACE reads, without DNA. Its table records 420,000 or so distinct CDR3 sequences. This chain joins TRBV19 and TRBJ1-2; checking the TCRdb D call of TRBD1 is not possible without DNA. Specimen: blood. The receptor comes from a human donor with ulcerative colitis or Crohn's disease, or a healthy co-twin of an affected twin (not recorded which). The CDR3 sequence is CASSSSTGGYGYTF. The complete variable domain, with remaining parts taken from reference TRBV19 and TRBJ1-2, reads DGGITQSPKYLFRKEGQNVTLSCEQNLNHDAMYWYRQDPGQGLRLIYYSQIVNDFQKGDIAEGYSVSREKKESFPLTVTSAQKNPTAFYLCASSSSTGGYGYTFGSGTRLTVV.